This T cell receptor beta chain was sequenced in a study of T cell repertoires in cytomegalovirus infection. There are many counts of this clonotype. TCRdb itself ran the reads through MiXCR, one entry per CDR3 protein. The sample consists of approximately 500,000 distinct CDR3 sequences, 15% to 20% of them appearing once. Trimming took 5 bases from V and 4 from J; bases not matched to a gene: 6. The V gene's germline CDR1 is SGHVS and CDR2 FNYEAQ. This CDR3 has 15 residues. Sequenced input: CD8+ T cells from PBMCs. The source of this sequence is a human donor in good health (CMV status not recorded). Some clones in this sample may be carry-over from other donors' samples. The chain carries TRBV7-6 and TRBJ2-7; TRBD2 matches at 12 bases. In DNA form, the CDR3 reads TGTGCCAGCAGCACCCGGACTAGCGGGACGTACGAGCAGTACTTC. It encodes CASSTRTSGTYEQYF.